A single sample gave rise to the 14 T cell receptor beta chains below, sequenced in a study of shared clonotypes between healthy human individuals (dated by TCRdb to 2018 to 2020). For the CD8 naive samples, CD45RO-negative cells were positively selected for CCR7, yielding a CD45RA+CCR7+ population from which TemRA cells were excluded. Libraries were made using the immunoSEQ multiplex PCR assay. This is the immuneACCESS table as TCRdb keeps it, with only in-frame sequences that have V and J called. A part of the clones is gone; compared with another copy, unresolved V genes explain less than half, and the rest is unexplained. In all, the sample holds around 2.1 million clones, and 93% of those were seen once. The biggest ten clones account for around 1.7% of the sample. Sample: naive CD8+ T cells from PBMCs. What this sample's cell subset or site label stands for: CD45RA+CCR7+. Every receptor here comes from a man younger than 30 in good health. Some clones in this sample may be carry-over from other donors' samples.

The CDR3 coding sequence is TGTGCCAGCAGTTGGACAGGGGGGGGCTCCTACGAGCAGTACTTC. As protein: CASSWTGGGSYEQYF. This sequence joins TRBV27 and TRBJ2-7, with TRBD1 matching over 10 bases. Germline V gene sequence: CDR1 MNHEY, CDR2 SMNVEV (reference sequence). V was clipped by 4 bases and J by 0 bases; unmatched bases: 3. This CDR3 comprises 15 residues.

V usage is TRBV18 and J usage is TRBJ1-4, with D possibly being TRBD1 (5 bases). CDR3 length: 15 residues. Germline V gene lookup returns CDR1 KGHSH and CDR2 LQKENI. V was pared by 3 bases and J by 6 bases, with 14 bases between. The CDR3: CASSPAGTWDEKLFF. DNA of the CDR3: TGTGCCAGCTCACCTGCGGGGACGTGGGATGAAAAACTGTTTTTT.

The chain employs TRBV27 and TRBJ1-5; TRBD1 aligns across 7 bases. CDR1 and CDR2 from the germline V gene are MNHEY and SMNVEV (reference sequence). V was clipped by 5 bases and J by 5 bases; unmatched bases: 6. This CDR3 region has 14 residues. The CDR3 DNA reads as TGTGCCAGCAGTGAACAGGGGTTTGATCAGCCCCAGCATTTT. Residues: CASSEQGFDQPQHF.

The chain uses TRBV7-3 and TRBJ2-1; either TRBD1 or TRBD2 may supply D (5 bases each). The germline V and J ends were trimmed by 5 bases and 5 bases, with 16 bases remaining between them. Germline lookup yields CDR1 SGHTA and CDR2 FQGTGA. This CDR3 has 15 amino acids. CDR3 bases: TGTGCCAGCAGCGGAACCGGGGCCGGTAACAATGAGCAGTTCTTC. Amino acid sequence: CASSGTGAGNNEQFF.

The chain links TRBV9 to TRBJ2-1; 9 bases fit TRBD2. Germline V gene data show CDR1 as SGDLS and CDR2 as YYNGEE. Losses at the gene ends were 0 bases for V and 8 bases for J; bases not matched to a gene: 9. The CDR3 contains 16 residues. The CDR3, as DNA: TGTGCCAGCAGCGTAGGCGGCGGGAGGGCCTATGATGAGCAGTTCTTC. It yields the protein CASSVGGGRAYDEQFF.

The V and J genes are TRBV9 and TRBJ2-3; maybe TRBD2 (5 bases). Germline lookup yields CDR1 SGDLS and CDR2 YYNGEE. CDR3 length: 16 residues. V lost 6 bases to trimming and J lost 5 bases, with 22 bases between them. CDR3 amino acids: CASTLESGNTGDTQYF. The CDR3 DNA follows: TGTGCCAGCACCCTCGAAAGCGGAAACACCGGAGATACGCAGTATTTT.

The genes are TRBV11-2 and TRBJ2-1, with D possibly being TRBD2 (6 bases). CDR1 SGHAT and CDR2 FQNNGV come from the germline V gene. The CDR3 totals 14 residues. V was shortened by 1 base and J by 5 bases, with 9 bases between the two germline ends. This CDR3 is CASSLAGENNEQFF. The CDR3 DNA is TGTGCCAGCAGCTTAGCGGGGGAAAACAATGAGCAGTTCTTC. Together with reference TRBV11-2 and TRBJ2-1, the CDR3 gives the full variable domain: EAGVAQSPRYKIIEKRQSVAFWCNPISGHATLYWYQQILGQGPKLLIQFQNNGVVDDSQLPKDRFSAERLKGVDSTLKIQPAKLEDSAVYLCASSLAGENNEQFFGPGTRLTVL.

The chain combines TRBV7-6 with TRBJ2-5, with D uncertain. CDR1 and CDR2 (germline): SGHVS, FNYEAQ. The CDR3 has 16 residues. V lost 1 base and J 1 base, leaving 13 bases between the germline ends. The CDR3 DNA is TGTGCCAGCAGCTTAGTCACACCTACCCCCCAAGAGACCCAGTACTTC. This translates into CASSLVTPTPQETQYF.

This sequence joins TRBV28 and TRBJ2-1; D remains ambiguous. CDR1 and CDR2 (germline): MDHEN, SYDVKM. This CDR3 has 13 residues. Trimming pared 3 bases from V and 10 bases from J, leaving 13 bases between. The CDR3 nucleotides read TGTGCCAGCAGTTTTTTGGGAACTCAGGAGCAGTTCTTC. Its protein product is CASSFLGTQEQFF.

This chain uses TRBV5-6 with TRBJ2-3; 14 bases are a match to TRBD2. J lost 2 bases, V lost 1 base, and 3 bases had no gene match. CDR3 length: 17 residues. Germline V gives CDR1 SGHDT, CDR2 YYEEEE. CDR3 protein: CASSLMTSGRDTDTQYF. The CDR3 DNA follows: TGTGCCAGCAGCTTGATGACTAGCGGGAGGGACACAGATACGCAGTATTTT.

This clone was seen only a few times. The chain carries TRBV30 and TRBJ1-1; no definite D call. CDR3 length: 12 residues. Trimming cost V 1 base and J 3 bases, with 6 bases left between them. Germline CDR1 reads GTSNPN; CDR2 reads SVGIG (reference sequence). CDR3 sequence (DNA): TGTGCCTGGAGTGCTGGTGACACTGAAGCTTTCTTT. It is translated as CAWSAGDTEAFF. Complete variable domain (other parts from reference TRBV30 and TRBJ1-1): SQTIHQWPATLVQPVGSPLSLECTVEGTSNPNLYWYRQAAGRGLQLLFYSVGIGQISSEVPQNLSASRPQDRQFILSSKKLLLSDSGFYLCAWSAGDTEAFFGQGTRLTVV.

This clone was counted a few times. V and J are TRBV6-1 and TRBJ1-1, with a weak D call TRBD1 (5 bases). The CDR3 contains 14 residues. The V and J ends lost 3 bases and 10 bases respectively, with 18 bases between them. Germline CDR1 reads MNHNS; CDR2 reads SASEGT. The CDR3 nucleotides read TGTGCCAGCAGTGATTCGCCGGTTGGGGCGGGAGCTTTCTTT. Amino acids: CASSDSPVGAGAFF.

With regard to this clone: Additional DNA sequences in this sample encode the identical CDR3. The chain combines TRBV10-3 with TRBJ2-1; D not resolved. The V gene lost 3 bases and the J gene lost 4 bases, with 10 bases spanning the gap. Germline-derived CDR1 and CDR2 are ENHRY and SYGVKD. The CDR3 covers 14 residues. The CDR3 reads CAISESGPYNEQFF. The CDR3 bases are TGTGCCATCAGTGAATCGGGTCCATACAATGAGCAGTTCTTC.

The chain employs TRBV4-3 and TRBJ2-1; tentative D call: TRBD2 (6 bases). Trimming removed 4 bases from V and 4 bases from J, with 11 bases in between. The CDR3 spans 14 residues. Germline loops: CDR1 LGHNA, CDR2 YSLEER. The CDR3 DNA follows: TGCGCCAGCAGCCGCGGGACTGCATACAATGAGCAGTTCTTC. Translation: CASSRGTAYNEQFF.